This T cell receptor beta chain was found in a study of beta chain features in type 1 diabetes. Every isolated RNA sample was fully reverse transcribed, so sequencing captured expressed TCRB transcripts. TCRdb's table, derived via immunoSEQ multiplex PCR, lists solely in-frame clones and lacks some. The sample holds about 270,000 clones; around an eighth are singletons and the top ten take 0.017%. From germline, CDR1 is MNHNS and CDR2 SASEGT. V dropped 7 bases and J dropped 2 bases, with 14 bases sitting between them. This CDR3 spans 14 amino acids. Regarding this clone: The antigen remains undetermined.

Findings of the study overall: Shortening of TCRB CDR3s, moderate but significant, appeared in all four CD4+ subsets of Type 1 diabetes patients.

This receptor was obtained from a man aged 30 to 45 with type 1 diabetes. Sequencing was carried out using naive CD4+ T cells from blood. The rearrangement uses TRBV6-1 and TRBJ1-1; no firm D call. CDR3 sequence (DNA): TGTGCCAGCATGGTTAGGGCGGGAAACACTGAAGCTTTCTTT. This gives the protein CASMVRAGNTEAFF.